This T cell receptor beta chain emerged from a study of cytomegalovirus exposure and HLA in healthy donors. Researchers ran the PCR with 60 Vbeta and 13 Jbeta primers. The assay was immunoSEQ multiplex PCR, and TCRdb's table has in-frame clones only and misses some. Here the sample spans 130,000 to 150,000 clones, over 75% being singletons. V was pared by 6 bases and J by 4 bases, with 5 bases of the junction left unmatched. Per germline, CDR1 ENHRY and CDR2 SYGVKD. The CDR3 runs to 13 residues. This clone was detected once. What was sequenced was PBMCs. This TCR was recovered from a woman aged 50 to 60 in good health and CMV-seropositive. The chain carries TRBV10-3 and TRBJ1-2; 7 bases agree with TRBD1. The chain's CDR3 is CAIRETGIYGYTF. In nucleotides, the CDR3 is TGTGCCATCAGAGAGACAGGGATCTATGGCTACACCTTC.